These T cell receptor beta chains were read from a single sample in a study of cytomegalovirus exposure and HLA in healthy donors. Produced via immunoSEQ multiplex PCR; TCRdb's table is partial and in-frame only. The sample lists 80,000 to 130,000 clones, approximately 82% occurring once. The sample was PBMCs. These receptors were taken from a woman aged 18-29 years in good health and CMV-seronegative. Each CDR3 is given with its conserved first and last residue. D genes are given only for firm matches. Size values are once, few and many counts, or a class for expanded clones, and some rows have none.

V gene,clone size,J gene,D gene,CDR3 DNA,CDR3 protein
TRBV18,few,TRBJ2-1,TRBD2,TGTGCCAGCTCACTTCTAGCGGGAGGGAATGAGCAGTTCTTC,CASSLLAGGNEQFF
TRBV4-3,few,TRBJ1-2,-,TGCGCCAGCAGCCCCGAGCTGGGGGCTAGCTCGTTCTATGGCTACACCTTC,CASSPELGASSFYGYTF
TRBV4-2,-,TRBJ1-5,-,TGTGCCAGCAGCCAAGAATATACGGGGGGATATCAGCCCCAGCATTTT,CASSQEYTGGYQPQHF
TRBV19,-,TRBJ2-7,-,TGTGCCAGTAGGAACCAGGGGCGCCTCCACGAGCAGTACTTC,CASRNQGRLHEQYF
TRBV19,-,TRBJ1-1,-,TGTGCCAGTAGTCGACCCTCCTCGGGGATGGTGAACACTGAAGCTTTCTTT,CASSRPSSGMVNTEAFF
TRBV6-1,-,TRBJ1-2,-,TGTGCCAGCATATCATCCCGGAGACAGAACTATGGCTACACCTTC,CASISSRRQNYGYTF
TRBV11-2,-,TRBJ1-6,TRBD1,TGTGCCAGCAGCTTAGATCCCAGGACAGGGGATTCACCCCTCCACTTT,CASSLDPRTGDSPLHF
TRBV19,-,TRBJ2-4,TRBD2,TGTGCCAGTAGTACTAGCGGGGGGGCCAACATTCAGTACTTC,CASSTSGGANIQYF
TRBV7-3,-,TRBJ2-5,-,TGTGCCAGCAGCTTAAATGTCGGGCAGGGGGAGACCCAGTACTTC,CASSLNVGQGETQYF
TRBV2,-,TRBJ2-7,TRBD1,TGTGCCAGCAGAGCAAGGGGGCGAGGTACTTCCGAGCAGTACTTC,CASRARGRGTSEQYF
TRBV4-3,-,TRBJ1-4,TRBD1,TGCGCCAGCAGCCAAGACAGGGACAGGATTAATGAAAAACTGTTTTTT,CASSQDRDRINEKLFF
TRBV19,-,TRBJ2-7,-,TGTGCCAGTAGTATAGCAGTTACCTACGAGCAGTACTTC,CASSIAVTYEQYF
TRBV5-6,-,TRBJ2-2,TRBD1,TGTGCCAGCAGCCGACCTGGGACAGCAAACACCGGGGAGCTGTTTTTT,CASSRPGTANTGELFF
TRBV6-1,-,TRBJ2-1,TRBD1,TGTGCCAGCAGTGATCTACAGGGGTCCTACAATGAGCAGTTCTTC,CASSDLQGSYNEQFF
TRBV27,-,TRBJ1-4,TRBD1,TGTGCCAGCAGTTCTCCGGGACAGGGGGATGAAAAACTGTTTTTT,CASSSPGQGDEKLFF
TRBV7-3,-,TRBJ2-5,TRBD2,TGTGCCAGCAGCTTGTTCGGATCGAGCGGGGGCCAAGAGACCCAGTACTTC,CASSLFGSSGGQETQYF
TRBV30,-,TRBJ1-6,TRBD1,TGTGCCTGGAGTGTTTTTGAACAGGGGGATTCACCCCTCCACTTT,CAWSVFEQGDSPLHF
TRBV4-3,-,TRBJ1-2,-,TGCGCCAGCAGCCAAGAAGCGGGTTATGGCTACACCTTC,CASSQEAGYGYTF
TRBV6-6,-,TRBJ2-5,TRBD2,TGTGCCAGCAGTTACGGGTATCAGCGGGATTTTGGGACCCAGTACTTC,CASSYGYQRDFGTQYF
TRBV5-1,-,TRBJ2-7,TRBD2,TGCGCCAGCAGCCACGGGCAAGCGGGGCCCGAAGAGTACTTC,CASSHGQAGPEEYF
TRBV28,-,TRBJ2-7,TRBD2,TGTGCCAGCAGTTTTTGGGGGGGGACTTACGAGCAGTACTTC,CASSFWGGTYEQYF
TRBV9,-,TRBJ2-1,-,TGTGCCAGCAGCGTAGGACACAGCTCCTACAATGAGCAGTTCTTC,CASSVGHSSYNEQFF
TRBV6-6,-,TRBJ2-7,-,TGTGCCAGCAGTTACTCTGGCAGGTACGAGCAGTACTTC,CASSYSGRYEQYF
TRBV19,-,TRBJ1-6,TRBD1,TGTGCCAGTAGTATCGACAGGGATAATTCACCCCTCCACTTT,CASSIDRDNSPLHF
TRBV7-9,-,TRBJ1-3,TRBD1,TGTGCCAGCAGCGGACAGGTAGTCTCTGGAAACACCATATATTTT,CASSGQVVSGNTIYF
TRBV7-9,once,TRBJ2-3,-,TGTTCCAGCAGCTTAGGGTTAAGGAGGGACGGGACAGATACGCAGTATTTT,CSSSLGLRRDGTDTQYF
TRBV19,-,TRBJ2-7,TRBD2,TGTGCCAGTAGTGCGGGACTAGGTGTGGCGTTATACGAGCAGTACTTC,CASSAGLGVALYEQYF
TRBV28,few,TRBJ2-5,TRBD2,TGTGCCAGCAGCCACCACCGTTCTAGCGGGGGGGCCTTGGAAGTGGGAGAGACCCAGTACTTC,CASSHHRSSGGALEVGETQYF
TRBV29-1,few,TRBJ1-1,-,TGCAGCGTTGACAGGGAGGGAAGACGGACTGAAGCTTTCTTT,CSVDREGRRTEAFF
TRBV21-1,-,TRBJ1-4,-,TGTGCCAGCAGCAAAGGGGGCAGGGTCGTGGCAACTAATGAAAAACTGTTTTTT,CASSKGGRVVATNEKLFF
TRBV9,-,TRBJ2-7,-,TGTGCCAGCAGCGGAGGGGGATCCTACGAGCAGTACTTC,CASSGGGSYEQYF
TRBV19,once,TRBJ1-1,-,TGTGCCAGTAGTCTCGAACAGAACACTGAAGCTTTCTTT,CASSLEQNTEAFF
TRBV29-1,-,TRBJ2-7,-,TGCAGCGTTGAGGGGCGAGCCTACGAGCAGTACTTC,CSVEGRAYEQYF